This T cell receptor (beta chain) was captured by sequencing in a study of tumor-infiltrating lymphocytes in primary liver carcinoma. Study as a whole: Spanning 30 to 69 years of age, the patients were men and women. Productive TCRbeta reads per sample were roughly 3.5 to 7.13 million, not differing by tissue.

Turning to this clonotype: Germline and junction disagree at one end, which may indicate a read error.

This CDR3 has 14 amino acids. The germline CDR1 and CDR2 sequences are SGHNT and YYREEE (reference sequence). Production of TCR beta cDNA used 500 ng total RNA together with a constant-region primer. What produced the TCR beta libraries was three nested multiplex PCR rounds using slightly modified ARM-PCR. Primers for the first two PCR rounds were TRBV1-TRBV30 forward primers and a C-beta reverse primer (about 10 cycles per round). MiXCR, applied by TCRdb to the multiplex PCR reads, yields one record per CDR3 protein. Of 35,000 to 40,000 distinct CDR3 sequences in the sample, roughly 80% were seen once. From unsorted bulk tissue weighing about 20-31 mg, DNA and RNA were co-extracted.

This chain links TRBV5-4 with TRBJ2-7; D perhaps matches TRBD1 (6 bases). The clonotype comes from a man aged 35 to 55 with primary liver carcinoma and hepatitis B virus infection. Material: tumor-adjacent normal liver tissue. DNA of the CDR3: TGTGCCAACAGCTTGAAGGGGGAGCCCTACGAGCAGAACTTC. This gives the protein CANSLKGEPYEQNF.